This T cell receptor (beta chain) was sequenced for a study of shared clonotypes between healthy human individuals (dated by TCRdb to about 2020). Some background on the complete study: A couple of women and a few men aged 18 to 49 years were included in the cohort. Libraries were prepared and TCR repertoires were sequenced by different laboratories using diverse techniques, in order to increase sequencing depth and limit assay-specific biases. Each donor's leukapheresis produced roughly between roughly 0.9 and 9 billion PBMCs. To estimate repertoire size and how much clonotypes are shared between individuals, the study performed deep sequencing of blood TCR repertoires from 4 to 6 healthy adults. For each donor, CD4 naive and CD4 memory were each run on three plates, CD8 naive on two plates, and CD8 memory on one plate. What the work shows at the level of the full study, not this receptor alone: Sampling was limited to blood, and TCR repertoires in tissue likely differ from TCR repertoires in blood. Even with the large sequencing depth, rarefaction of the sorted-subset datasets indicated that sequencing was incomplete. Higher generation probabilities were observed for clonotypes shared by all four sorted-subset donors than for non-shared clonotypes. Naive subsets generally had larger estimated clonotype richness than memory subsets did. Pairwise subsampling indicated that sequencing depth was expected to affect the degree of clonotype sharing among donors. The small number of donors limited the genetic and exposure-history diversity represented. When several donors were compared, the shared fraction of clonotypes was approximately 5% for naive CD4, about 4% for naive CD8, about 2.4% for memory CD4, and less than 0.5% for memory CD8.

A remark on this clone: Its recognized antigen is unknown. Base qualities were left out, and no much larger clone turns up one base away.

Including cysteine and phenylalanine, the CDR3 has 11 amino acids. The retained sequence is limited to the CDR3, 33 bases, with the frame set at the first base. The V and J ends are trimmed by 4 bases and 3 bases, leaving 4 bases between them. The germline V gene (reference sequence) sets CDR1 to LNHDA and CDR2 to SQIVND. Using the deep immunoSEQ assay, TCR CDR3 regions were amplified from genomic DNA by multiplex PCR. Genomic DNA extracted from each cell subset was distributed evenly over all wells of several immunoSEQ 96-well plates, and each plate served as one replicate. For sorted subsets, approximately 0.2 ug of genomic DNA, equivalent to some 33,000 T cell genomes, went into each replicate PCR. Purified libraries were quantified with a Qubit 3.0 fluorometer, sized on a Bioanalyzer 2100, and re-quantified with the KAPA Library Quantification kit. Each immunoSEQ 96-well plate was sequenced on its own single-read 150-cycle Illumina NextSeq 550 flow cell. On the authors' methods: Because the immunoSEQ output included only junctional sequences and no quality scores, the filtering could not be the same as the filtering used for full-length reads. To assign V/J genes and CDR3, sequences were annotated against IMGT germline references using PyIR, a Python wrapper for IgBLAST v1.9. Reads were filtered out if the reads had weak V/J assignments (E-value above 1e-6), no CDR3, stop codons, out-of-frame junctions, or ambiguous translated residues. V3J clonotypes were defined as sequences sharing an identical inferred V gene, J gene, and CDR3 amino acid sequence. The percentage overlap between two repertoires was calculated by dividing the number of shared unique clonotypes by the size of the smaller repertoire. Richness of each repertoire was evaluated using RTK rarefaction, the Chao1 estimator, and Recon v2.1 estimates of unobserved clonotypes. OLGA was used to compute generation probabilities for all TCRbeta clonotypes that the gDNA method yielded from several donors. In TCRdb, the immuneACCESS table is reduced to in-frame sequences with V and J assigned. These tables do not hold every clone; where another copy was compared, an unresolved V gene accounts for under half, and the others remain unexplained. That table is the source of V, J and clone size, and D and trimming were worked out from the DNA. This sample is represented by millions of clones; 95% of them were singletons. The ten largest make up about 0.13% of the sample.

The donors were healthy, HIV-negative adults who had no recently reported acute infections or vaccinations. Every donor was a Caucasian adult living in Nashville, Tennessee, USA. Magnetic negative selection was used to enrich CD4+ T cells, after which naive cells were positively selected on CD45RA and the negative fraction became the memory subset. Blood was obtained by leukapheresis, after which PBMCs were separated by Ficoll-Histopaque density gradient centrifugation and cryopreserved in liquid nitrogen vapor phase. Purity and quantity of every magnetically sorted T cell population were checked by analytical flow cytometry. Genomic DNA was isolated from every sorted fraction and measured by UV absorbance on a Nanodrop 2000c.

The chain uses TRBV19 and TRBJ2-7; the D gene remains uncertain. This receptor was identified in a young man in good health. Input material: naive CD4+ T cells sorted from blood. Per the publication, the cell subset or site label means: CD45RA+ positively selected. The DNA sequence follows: TGTGCCAGTAGTAACGTCTACGAGCAGTACTTC. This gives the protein CASSNVYEQYF.